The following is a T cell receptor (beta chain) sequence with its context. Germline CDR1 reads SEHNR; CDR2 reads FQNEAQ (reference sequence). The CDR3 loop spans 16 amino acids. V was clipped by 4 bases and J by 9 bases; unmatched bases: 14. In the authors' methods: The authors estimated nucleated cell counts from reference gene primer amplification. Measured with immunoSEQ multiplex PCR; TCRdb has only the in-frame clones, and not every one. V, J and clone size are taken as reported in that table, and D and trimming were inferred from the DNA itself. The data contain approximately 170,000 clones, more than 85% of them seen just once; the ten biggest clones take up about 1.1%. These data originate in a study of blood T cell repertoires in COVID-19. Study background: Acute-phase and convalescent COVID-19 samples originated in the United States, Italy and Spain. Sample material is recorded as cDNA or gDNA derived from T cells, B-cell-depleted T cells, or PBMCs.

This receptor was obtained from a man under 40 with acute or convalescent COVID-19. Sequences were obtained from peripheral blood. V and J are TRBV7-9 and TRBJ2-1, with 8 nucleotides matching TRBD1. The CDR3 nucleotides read TGTGCCAGCAGCTCGACCGAAGACAGGGGTCTCAGTGAGCAGTTCTTC. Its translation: CASSSTEDRGLSEQFF. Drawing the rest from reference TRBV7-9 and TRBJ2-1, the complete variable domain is DTGVSQNPRHKITKRGQNVTFRCDPISEHNRLYWYRQTLGQGPEFLTYFQNEAQLEKSRLLSDRFSAERPKGSFSTLEIQRTEQGDSAMYLCASSSTEDRGLSEQFFGPGTRLTVL.